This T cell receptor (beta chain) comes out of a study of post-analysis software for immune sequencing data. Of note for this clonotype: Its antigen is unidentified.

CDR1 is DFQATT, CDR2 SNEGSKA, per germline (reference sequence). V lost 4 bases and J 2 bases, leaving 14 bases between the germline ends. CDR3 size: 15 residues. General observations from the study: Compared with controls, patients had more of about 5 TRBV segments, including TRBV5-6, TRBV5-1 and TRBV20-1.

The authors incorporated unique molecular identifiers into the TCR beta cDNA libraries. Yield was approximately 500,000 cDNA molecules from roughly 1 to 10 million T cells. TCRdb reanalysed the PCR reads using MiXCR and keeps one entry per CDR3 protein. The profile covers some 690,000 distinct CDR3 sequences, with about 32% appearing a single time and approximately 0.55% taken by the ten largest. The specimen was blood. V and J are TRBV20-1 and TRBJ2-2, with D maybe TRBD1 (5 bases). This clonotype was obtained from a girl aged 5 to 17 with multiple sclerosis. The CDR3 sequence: CSAKFQRGNTGELFF. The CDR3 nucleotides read TGCAGTGCTAAGTTCCAAAGGGGTAACACCGGGGAGCTGTTTTTT.